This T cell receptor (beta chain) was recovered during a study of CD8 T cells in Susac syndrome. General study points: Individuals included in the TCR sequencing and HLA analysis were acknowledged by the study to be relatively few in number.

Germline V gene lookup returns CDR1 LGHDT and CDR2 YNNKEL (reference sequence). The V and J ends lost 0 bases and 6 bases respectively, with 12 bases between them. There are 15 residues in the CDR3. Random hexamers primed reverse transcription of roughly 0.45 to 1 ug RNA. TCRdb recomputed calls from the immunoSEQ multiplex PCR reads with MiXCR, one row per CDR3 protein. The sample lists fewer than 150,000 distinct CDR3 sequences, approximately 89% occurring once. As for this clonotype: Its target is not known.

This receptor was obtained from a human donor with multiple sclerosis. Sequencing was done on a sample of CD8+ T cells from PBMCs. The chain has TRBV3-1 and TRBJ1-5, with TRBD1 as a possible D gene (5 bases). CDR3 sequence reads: CASSQDMGVTQPQHF. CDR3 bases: TGTGCCAGCAGCCAAGATATGGGGGTCACTCAGCCCCAGCATTTT.